These 10 T cell receptor beta chains share one sample of origin, sequenced in a study of OX40 agonist ivuxolimab in advanced cancers. The method was immunoSEQ multiplex PCR; TCRdb's version includes in-frame clones alone and lacks a portion of them. The table records roughly 48,000 clones, 80% to 90% of them present only once. This specimen consisted of CD4+ or CD8+ T cells sorted from blood, obtained in a trial of the OX40 agonist ivuxolimab. The origin of the receptors is an adult with an advanced solid tumor such as melanoma, head and neck, liver or kidney cancer.

The chain carries TRBV30 and TRBJ2-5, with a weak D call TRBD2 (5 bases). This CDR3 is built from 12 residues. Per the germline V gene, CDR1 is GTSNPN and CDR2 is SVGIG (reference sequence). Trimming shortened V by 0 bases and J by 7 bases, and 9 bases separated the two germline ends. CDR3 in amino acids: CAWSVQSGTQYF. The CDR3 nucleotides read TGTGCCTGGAGTGTCCAAAGCGGGACCCAGTACTTC.

This sequence joins TRBV9 and TRBJ2-5, with a tentative D call TRBD1 (5 bases). V was trimmed by 0 bases and J by 2 bases, leaving 8 bases between them. The CDR3 loop spans 14 amino acids. Germline V lookup: CDR1 SGDLS, CDR2 YYNGEE. DNA for the CDR3: TGTGCCAGCAGCGTAGGACAGATTCAAGAGACCCAGTACTTC. Protein product: CASSVGQIQETQYF.

A word on this clone: The junction departs from germline at one end; a sequencing error may be responsible. The gene calls are TRBV6-6 and TRBJ2-4, with 9 bases fitting TRBD1. The CDR3 covers 13 residues. The germline gives CDR1 MNHNY, CDR2 SVGAGI (reference sequence). CDR3 sequence (DNA): TGTGCCAGCAGTTACGTCAACCGGGACAGGGTACACTTC. Translation gives CASSYVNRDRVHF.

The chain employs TRBV6-5 and TRBJ1-2; 7 bases are shared with TRBD1. J gave up 6 bases and V 0 bases, and 7 bases lay outside the gene matches. Germline lookup yields CDR1 MNHEY and CDR2 SVGAGI. CDR3 size: 15 residues. The CDR3 DNA follows: TGTGCCAGCAGTTACTCGTCCACAGGGGTAGATGGCTACACCTTC. It codes for CASSYSSTGVDGYTF.

The V call is TRBV4-1, the J call TRBJ2-2, with no clear D. The CDR3 runs to 16 residues. V shed 4 bases and J shed 10 bases, with 22 bases lying between them. Germline loops: CDR1 MGHRA, CDR2 YSYEKL. The CDR3 here is CASSRARTPLVEELFF. CDR3 nucleotide sequence: TGCGCCAGCAGCCGCGCACGCACCCCGCTTGTGGAGGAGCTGTTTTTT.

The genes are TRBV7-9 and TRBJ1-2; 9 bases map to TRBD1. J lost 8 bases, V lost 5 bases, and 9 bases had no gene match. Germline loops: CDR1 SEHNR, CDR2 FQNEAQ (reference sequence). The CDR3 contains 14 residues. Here the CDR3 DNA reads TGTGCCAGCAGCCCATTGGGACAGGGTAACGGCTACACCTTC. This codes for CASSPLGQGNGYTF.

The J gene is TRBJ2-3, the V gene TRBV7-6, with D tentatively TRBD2 (6 bases). The CDR3 consists of 16 residues. V dropped 1 base and J dropped 5 bases, with 16 bases sitting between them. CDR1 is SGHVS and CDR2 is FNYEAQ in the germline V gene. The CDR3 loop is CASSLESGDWKDTQYF. Written as DNA, the CDR3 is TGTGCCAGCAGCTTAGAATCGGGGGATTGGAAAGATACGCAGTATTTT.

The table lists this clone with a few counts. V is TRBV7-9 and J is TRBJ2-7; tentatively, D is TRBD2 (6 bases). V was cut by 5 bases and J by 1 base, with 6 bases left in between. This CDR3 region has 12 residues. Germline lookup yields CDR1 SEHNR and CDR2 FQNEAQ (reference sequence). CDR3 in amino acids: CASSGGSYEQYF. The CDR3 bases are TGTGCCAGCAGCGGGGGGTCCTACGAGCAGTACTTC.

This chain links TRBV9 with TRBJ2-3; 8 bases agree with TRBD2. The germline gives CDR1 SGDLS, CDR2 YYNGEE. J gave up 5 bases and V 0 bases, and 5 bases lay outside the gene matches. This CDR3 is 15 amino acids long. In nucleotides, the CDR3 is TGTGCCAGCAGCGTAGGTGGGGCGGGAGGAGATACGCAGTATTTT. Its translation is CASSVGGAGGDTQYF. The variable domain in full, completed from reference TRBV9 and TRBJ2-3, reads DSGVTQTPKHLITATGQRVTLRCSPRSGDLSVYWYQQSLDQGLQFLIQYYNGEERAKGNILERFSAQQFPDLHSELNLSSLELGDSALYFCASSVGGAGGDTQYFGPGTRLTVL.

This clone was found a few times. V gene TRBV2 combines with J gene TRBJ1-2; D not resolved. V was shortened by 11 bases and J by 5 bases, with 15 bases between the two germline ends. Looked up from germline, CDR1 is SNHLY and CDR2 is FYNNEI. The CDR3 runs 12 residues. The CDR3 DNA reads TGTGCCTTTCGGAAGGAGTCTTATGGCTACACCTTC. It translates to CAFRKESYGYTF.